This T cell receptor beta chain was sequenced for a study of T-cell memory formation after mild COVID-19. Broader study findings: Clones contracting over day 15 to 85 were CD4/CD8 balanced, with later expanders leaning CD4+. Of the contracting clones, CD4+ ones lay mainly in CM and EM, and CD8+ ones in EMRA.

TCRdb called the 5' RACE reads again in MiXCR, with one record for every CDR3 protein. Among around 420,000 distinct CDR3 sequences listed, 20% to 25% were seen once. V was pared by 10 bases and J by 9 bases, with 12 bases of the junction left unmatched. The CDR3 has 14 residues. Germline-derived CDR1 and CDR2 are MNHEY and SVGEGT. As for this clonotype: Its antigen remains unknown.

The sequence was collected from an adult woman who had mild COVID-19 (a few samples of this study predate the infection). Cell type and time point are not known. This chain connects TRBV6-2 or TRBV6-3 to TRBJ2-1; 10 nucleotides agree with TRBD2. Sample: PBMCs or a T cell subset sorted from them (not recorded which). CDR3 residues: CATQRSGRAAEQFF. DNA for the CDR3: TGTGCCACCCAGCGGAGCGGGAGGGCCGCTGAGCAGTTCTTC.